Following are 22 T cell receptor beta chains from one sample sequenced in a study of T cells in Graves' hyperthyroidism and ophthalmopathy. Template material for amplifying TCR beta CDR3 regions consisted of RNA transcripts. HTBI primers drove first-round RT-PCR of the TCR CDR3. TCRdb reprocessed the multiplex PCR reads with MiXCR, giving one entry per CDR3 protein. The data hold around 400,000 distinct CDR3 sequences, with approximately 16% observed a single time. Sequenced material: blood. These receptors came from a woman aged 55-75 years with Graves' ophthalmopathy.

CDR3 nucleotides: TGTGCCAGCAGCCCCGGGACTAGCGGGAGGCCTTGGGATGAGCAGTTCTTC. Amino acids: CASSPGTSGRPWDEQFF. This sequence joins TRBV11-2 and TRBJ2-1; 15 nucleotides line up with TRBD2. This CDR3 is 17 amino acids long. Germline loops: CDR1 SGHAT, CDR2 FQNNGV. The J segment lost 8 bases and the V segment lost 5 bases, leaving 10 bases of the junction unmatched.

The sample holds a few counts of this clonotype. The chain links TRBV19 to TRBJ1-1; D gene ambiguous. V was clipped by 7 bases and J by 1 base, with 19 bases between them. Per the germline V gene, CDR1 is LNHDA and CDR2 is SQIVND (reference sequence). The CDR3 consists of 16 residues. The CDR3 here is CASTAPTLEKNTEAFF. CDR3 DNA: TGTGCCAGTACCGCCCCCACTCTTGAGAAGAACACTGAAGCTTTCTTT.

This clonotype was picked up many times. The CDR3 region is CSAGTGFDEQFF. The CDR3 DNA is TGCAGTGCCGGGACAGGGTTCGATGAGCAGTTCTTC. The V and J genes are TRBV20-1 and TRBJ2-1; 9 positions match TRBD1. The germline V gene encodes CDR1 DFQATT and CDR2 SNEGSKA (reference sequence). This CDR3 contains 12 residues. Unmatched junction bases numbered 5, after V lost 6 bases and J lost 8 bases.

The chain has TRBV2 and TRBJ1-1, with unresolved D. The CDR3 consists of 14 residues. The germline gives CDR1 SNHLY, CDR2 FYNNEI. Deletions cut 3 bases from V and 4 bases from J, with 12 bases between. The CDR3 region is CASSEFASRTEAFF. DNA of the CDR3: TGTGCCAGCAGTGAGTTCGCATCTCGCACTGAAGCTTTCTTT.

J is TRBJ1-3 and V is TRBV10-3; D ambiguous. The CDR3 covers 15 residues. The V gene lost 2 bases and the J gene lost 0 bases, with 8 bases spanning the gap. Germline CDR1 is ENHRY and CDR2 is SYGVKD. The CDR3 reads CAISEVGHSGNTIYF. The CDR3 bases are TGTGCCATCAGTGAGGTAGGGCACTCTGGAAACACCATATATTTT.

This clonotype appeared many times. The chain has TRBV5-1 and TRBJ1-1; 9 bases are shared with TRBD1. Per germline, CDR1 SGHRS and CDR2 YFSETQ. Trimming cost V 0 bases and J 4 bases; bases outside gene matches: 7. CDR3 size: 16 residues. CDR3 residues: CASSLGGQGGGTEAFF. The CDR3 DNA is TGCGCCAGCAGCTTGGGGGGACAGGGAGGGGGCACTGAAGCTTTCTTT.

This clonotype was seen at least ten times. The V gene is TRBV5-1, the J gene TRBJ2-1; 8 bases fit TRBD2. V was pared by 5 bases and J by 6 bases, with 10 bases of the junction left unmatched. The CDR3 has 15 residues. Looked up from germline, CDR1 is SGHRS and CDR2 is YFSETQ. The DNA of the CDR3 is TGCGCCAGCAGACCCCAGGCGGGAGGAGGCAATGAGCAGTTCTTC. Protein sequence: CASRPQAGGGNEQFF.

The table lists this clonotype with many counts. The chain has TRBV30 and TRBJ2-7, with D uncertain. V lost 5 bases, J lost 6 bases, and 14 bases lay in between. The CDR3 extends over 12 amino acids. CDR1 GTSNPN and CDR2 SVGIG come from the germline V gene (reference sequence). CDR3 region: CAWGWTAGEQYF. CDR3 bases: TGTGCCTGGGGGTGGACGGCTGGCGAGCAGTACTTC.

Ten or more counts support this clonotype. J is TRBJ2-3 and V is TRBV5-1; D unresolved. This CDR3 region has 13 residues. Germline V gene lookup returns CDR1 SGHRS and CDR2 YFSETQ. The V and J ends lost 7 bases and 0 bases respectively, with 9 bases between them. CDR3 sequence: CASGRASTDTQYF. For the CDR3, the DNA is TGCGCCAGCGGCCGAGCTAGCACAGATACGCAGTATTTT.

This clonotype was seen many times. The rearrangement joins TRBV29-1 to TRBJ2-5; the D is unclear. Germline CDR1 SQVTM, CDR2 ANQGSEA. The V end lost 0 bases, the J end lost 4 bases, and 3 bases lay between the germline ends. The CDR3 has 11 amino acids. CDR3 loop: CSVEEAETQYF. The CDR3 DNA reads TGCAGCGTTGAAGAGGCAGAGACCCAGTACTTC.

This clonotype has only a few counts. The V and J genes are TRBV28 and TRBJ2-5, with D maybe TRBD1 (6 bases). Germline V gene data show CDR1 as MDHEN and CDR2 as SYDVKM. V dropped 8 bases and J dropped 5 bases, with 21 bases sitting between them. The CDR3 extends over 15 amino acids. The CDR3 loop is CASGIHRAGGETQYF. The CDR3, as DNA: TGTGCCAGCGGAATACACAGGGCTGGTGGCGAGACCCAGTACTTC.

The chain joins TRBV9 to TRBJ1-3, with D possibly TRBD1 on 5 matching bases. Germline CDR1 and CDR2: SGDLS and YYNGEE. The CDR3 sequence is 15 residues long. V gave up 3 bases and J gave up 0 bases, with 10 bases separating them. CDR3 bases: TGTGCCAGCAGCGCGACAGTTCACTCTGGAAACACCATATATTTT. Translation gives CASSATVHSGNTIYF.

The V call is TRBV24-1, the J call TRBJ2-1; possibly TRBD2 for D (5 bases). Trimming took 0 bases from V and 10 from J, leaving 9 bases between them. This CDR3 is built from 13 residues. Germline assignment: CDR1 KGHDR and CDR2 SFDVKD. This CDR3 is CATSDLYGGEQFF. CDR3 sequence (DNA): TGTGCCACCAGTGATTTGTACGGCGGGGAGCAGTTCTTC.

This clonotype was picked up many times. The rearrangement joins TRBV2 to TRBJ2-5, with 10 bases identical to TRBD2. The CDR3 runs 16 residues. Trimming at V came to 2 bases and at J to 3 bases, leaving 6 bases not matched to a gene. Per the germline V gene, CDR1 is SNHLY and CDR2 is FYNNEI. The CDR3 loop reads CASSEPSGRAEETQYF. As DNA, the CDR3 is TGTGCCAGCAGTGAACCGAGCGGGAGGGCCGAAGAGACCCAGTACTTC.

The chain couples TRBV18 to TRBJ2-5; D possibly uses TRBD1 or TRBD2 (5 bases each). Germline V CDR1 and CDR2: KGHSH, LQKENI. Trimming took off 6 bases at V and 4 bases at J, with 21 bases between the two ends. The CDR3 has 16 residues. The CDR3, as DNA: TGTGCCAGCTCCGCGCTATCAGGGAGTGGCGGAGAGACCCAGTACTTC. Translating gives CASSALSGSGGETQYF. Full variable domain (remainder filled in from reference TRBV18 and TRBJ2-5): NAGVMQNPRHLVRRRGQEARLRCSPMKGHSHVYWYRQLPEEGLKFMVYLQKENIIDESGMPKERFSAEFPKEGPSILRIQQVVRGDSAAYFCASSALSGSGGETQYFGPGTRLLVL.

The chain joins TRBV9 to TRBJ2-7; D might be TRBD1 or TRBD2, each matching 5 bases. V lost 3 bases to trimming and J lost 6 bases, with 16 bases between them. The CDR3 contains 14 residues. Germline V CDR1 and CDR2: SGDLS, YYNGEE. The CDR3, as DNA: TGTGCCAGCAGCGGACCCGGGACCTCCAGCGAGCAGTACTTC. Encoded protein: CASSGPGTSSEQYF. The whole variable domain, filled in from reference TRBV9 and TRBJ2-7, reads DSGVTQTPKHLITATGQRVTLRCSPRSGDLSVYWYQQSLDQGLQFLIQYYNGEERAKGNILERFSAQQFPDLHSELNLSSLELGDSALYFCASSGPGTSSEQYFGPGTRLTVT.

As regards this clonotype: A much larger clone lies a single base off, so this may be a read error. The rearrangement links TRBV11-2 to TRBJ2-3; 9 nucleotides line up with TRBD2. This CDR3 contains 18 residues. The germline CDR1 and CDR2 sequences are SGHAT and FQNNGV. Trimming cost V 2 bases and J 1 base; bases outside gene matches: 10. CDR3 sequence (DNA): TGTGCCAGCAGCTTACATGGGCAGTCTAGCGGGGGCACAGATACGCAGTATTTT. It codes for CASSLHGQSSGGTDTQYF.

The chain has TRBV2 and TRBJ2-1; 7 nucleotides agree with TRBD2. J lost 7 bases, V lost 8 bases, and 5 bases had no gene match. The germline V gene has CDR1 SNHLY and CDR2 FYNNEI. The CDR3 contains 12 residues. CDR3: CASGGGRNEQFF. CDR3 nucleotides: TGTGCCAGCGGGGGGGGAAGAAATGAGCAGTTCTTC.

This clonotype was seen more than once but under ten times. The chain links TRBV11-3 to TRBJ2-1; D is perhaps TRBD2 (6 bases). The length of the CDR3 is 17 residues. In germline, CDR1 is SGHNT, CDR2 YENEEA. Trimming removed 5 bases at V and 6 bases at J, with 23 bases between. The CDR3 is CASSPPRSGVGGNEQFF. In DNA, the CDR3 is TGTGCCAGCAGCCCACCCCGTTCGGGAGTAGGAGGCAATGAGCAGTTCTTC.

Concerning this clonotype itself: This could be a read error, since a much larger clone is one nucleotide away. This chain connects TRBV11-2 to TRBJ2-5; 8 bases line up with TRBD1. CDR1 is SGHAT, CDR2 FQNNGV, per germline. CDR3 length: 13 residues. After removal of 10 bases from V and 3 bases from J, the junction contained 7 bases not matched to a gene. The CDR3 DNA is TGTGCCAACCAGAGACAGGGGAAAGAGACCCAGTACTTC. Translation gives CANQRQGKETQYF.

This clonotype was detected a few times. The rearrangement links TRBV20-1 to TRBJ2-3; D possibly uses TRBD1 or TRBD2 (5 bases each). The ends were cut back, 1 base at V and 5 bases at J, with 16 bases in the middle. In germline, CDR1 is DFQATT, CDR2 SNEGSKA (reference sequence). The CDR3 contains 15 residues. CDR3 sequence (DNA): TGCAGTGCTAGAGGGGCCGAGGGGAGTCGAGATACGCAGTATTTT. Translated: CSARGAEGSRDTQYF.

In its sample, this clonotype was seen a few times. The CDR3 DNA sequence: TGTGCCAGCCTTGGACAGAACACCGGGGAGCTGTTTTTT. Its protein product is CASLGQNTGELFF. The chain employs TRBV18 and TRBJ2-2; TRBD1 might be the D (5 bases). Between the trimmed V and J ends, which lost 8 bases and 1 base, there was a span of 8 bases. This CDR3 is 13 amino acids long. Per germline, CDR1 KGHSH and CDR2 LQKENI.